Many counts were recorded for the clone carrying this T cell receptor (beta chain). The sample is drawn from a study of response to subunit inactivated influenza vaccine. The CDR3 loop spans 17 amino acids. Each CDR3 protein is one row after TCRdb ran MiXCR on the RT-PCR reads. Here the sample spans some 500,000 distinct CDR3 sequences, 16% being singletons. The chain links TRBV21-1 to TRBJ2-1; the table's D gene call, TRBD2, was not cross checked with the DNA. TRBV21-1 is noted as a pseudogene. The source was CD4+ T cells sorted from PBMCs, collected less than 25 months after vaccination. This TCR was recovered from a man between 50 and 69 years old who received an inactivated influenza vaccine. CDR3 sequence: CASSYRTSGALNNEQFF. CDR3 DNA: TGTGCCAGCAGCTATAGGACTAGCGGGGCCTTAAACAATGAGCAGTTCTTC.